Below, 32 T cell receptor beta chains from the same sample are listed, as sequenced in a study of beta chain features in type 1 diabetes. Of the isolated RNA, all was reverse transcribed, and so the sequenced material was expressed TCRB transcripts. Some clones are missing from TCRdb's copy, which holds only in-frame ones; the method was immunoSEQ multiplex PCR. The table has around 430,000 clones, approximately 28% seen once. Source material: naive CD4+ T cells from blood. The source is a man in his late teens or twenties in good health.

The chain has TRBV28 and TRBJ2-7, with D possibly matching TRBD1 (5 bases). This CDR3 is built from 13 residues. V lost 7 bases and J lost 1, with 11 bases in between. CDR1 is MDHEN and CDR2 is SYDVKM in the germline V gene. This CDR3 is CASIGDSSYEQYF. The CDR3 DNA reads TGTGCCAGCATAGGCGACAGTTCCTACGAGCAGTACTTC.

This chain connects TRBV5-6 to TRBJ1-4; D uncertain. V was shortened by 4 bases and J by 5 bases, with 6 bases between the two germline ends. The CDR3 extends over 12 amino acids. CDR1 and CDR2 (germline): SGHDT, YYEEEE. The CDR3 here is CASSLPNEKLFF. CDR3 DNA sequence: TGTGCCAGCAGCCTTCCGAATGAAAAACTGTTTTTT.

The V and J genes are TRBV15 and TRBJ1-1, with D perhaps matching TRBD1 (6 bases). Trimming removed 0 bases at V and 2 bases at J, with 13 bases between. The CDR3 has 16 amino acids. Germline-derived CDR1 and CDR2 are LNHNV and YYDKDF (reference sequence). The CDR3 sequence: CATSRDSYGTNTEAFF. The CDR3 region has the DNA TGTGCCACCAGCAGAGATAGTTACGGGACAAACACTGAAGCTTTCTTT. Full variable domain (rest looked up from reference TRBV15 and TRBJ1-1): DAMVIQNPRYQVTQFGKPVTLSCSQTLNHNVMYWYQQKSSQAPKLLFHYYDKDFNNEADTPDNFQSRRPNTSFCFLDIRSPGLGDTAMYLCATSRDSYGTNTEAFFGQGTRLTVV.

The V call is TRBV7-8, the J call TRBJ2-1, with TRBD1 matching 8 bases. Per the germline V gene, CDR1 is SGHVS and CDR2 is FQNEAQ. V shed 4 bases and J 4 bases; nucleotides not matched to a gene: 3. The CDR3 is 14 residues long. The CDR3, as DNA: TGTGCCAGCAGCTCCCGGACAGGGTACAATGAGCAGTTCTTC. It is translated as CASSSRTGYNEQFF. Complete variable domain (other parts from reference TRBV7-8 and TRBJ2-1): GAGVSQSPRYKVAKRGQDVALRCDPISGHVSLFWYQQALGQGPEFLTYFQNEAQLDKSGLPSDRFFAERPEGSVSTLKIQRTQQEDSAVYLCASSSRTGYNEQFFGPGTRLTVL.

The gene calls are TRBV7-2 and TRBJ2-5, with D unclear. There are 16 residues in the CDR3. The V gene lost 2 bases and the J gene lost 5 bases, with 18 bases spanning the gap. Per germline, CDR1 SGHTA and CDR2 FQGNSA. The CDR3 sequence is CASSLYPPTAGETQYF. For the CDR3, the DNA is TGTGCCAGCAGCTTATACCCCCCCACCGCTGGGGAGACCCAGTACTTC.

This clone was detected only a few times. CDR3 loop: CASSVDLIAEQYF. The CDR3, as DNA: TGTGCCAGCAGCGTAGATCTAATCGCCGAGCAGTACTTC. The rearrangement links TRBV9 to TRBJ2-7; D is unresolved. Germline V CDR1 and CDR2: SGDLS, YYNGEE. The V and J ends lost 0 bases and 6 bases respectively, with 10 bases between them. This CDR3 spans 13 amino acids. Full variable domain (remainder filled in from reference TRBV9 and TRBJ2-7): DSGVTQTPKHLITATGQRVTLRCSPRSGDLSVYWYQQSLDQGLQFLIQYYNGEERAKGNILERFSAQQFPDLHSELNLSSLELGDSALYFCASSVDLIAEQYFGPGTRLTVT.

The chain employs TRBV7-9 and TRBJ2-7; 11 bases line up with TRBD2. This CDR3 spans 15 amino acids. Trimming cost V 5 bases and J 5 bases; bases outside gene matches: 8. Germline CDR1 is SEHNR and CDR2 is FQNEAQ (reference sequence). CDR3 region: CASSHTTSGNHEQYF. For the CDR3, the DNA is TGTGCCAGCAGCCACACGACTAGCGGGAACCACGAGCAGTACTTC.

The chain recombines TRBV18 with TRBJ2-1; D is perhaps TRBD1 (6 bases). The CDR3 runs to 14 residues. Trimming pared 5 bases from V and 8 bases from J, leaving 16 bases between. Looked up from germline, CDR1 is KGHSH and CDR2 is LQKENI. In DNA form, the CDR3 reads TGTGCCAGCTCAAGTTCCACAGGGCGGGATGAGCAGTTCTTC. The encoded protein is CASSSSTGRDEQFF.

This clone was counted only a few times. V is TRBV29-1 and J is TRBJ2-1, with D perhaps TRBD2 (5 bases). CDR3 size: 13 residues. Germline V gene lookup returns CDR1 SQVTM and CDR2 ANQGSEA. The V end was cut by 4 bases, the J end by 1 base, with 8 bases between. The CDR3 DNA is TGCAGCGTTGCTCTAGCTTCCTACAATGAGCAGTTCTTC. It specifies CSVALASYNEQFF.

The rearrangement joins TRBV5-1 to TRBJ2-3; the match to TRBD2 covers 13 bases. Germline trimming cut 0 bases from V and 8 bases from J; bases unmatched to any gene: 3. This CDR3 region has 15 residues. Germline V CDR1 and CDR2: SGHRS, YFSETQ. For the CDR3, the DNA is TGCGCCAGCAGCTTGGGACTAGCGGGAGGAGCTACGCAGTATTTT. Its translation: CASSLGLAGGATQYF.

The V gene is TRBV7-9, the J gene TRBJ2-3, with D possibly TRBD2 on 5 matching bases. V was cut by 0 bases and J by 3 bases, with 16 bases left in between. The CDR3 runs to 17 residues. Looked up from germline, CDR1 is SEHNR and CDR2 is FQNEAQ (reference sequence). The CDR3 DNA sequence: TGTGCCAGCAGCTTAGCCGCTTGGACTCCGGCTACAGATACGCAGTATTTT. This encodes CASSLAAWTPATDTQYF.

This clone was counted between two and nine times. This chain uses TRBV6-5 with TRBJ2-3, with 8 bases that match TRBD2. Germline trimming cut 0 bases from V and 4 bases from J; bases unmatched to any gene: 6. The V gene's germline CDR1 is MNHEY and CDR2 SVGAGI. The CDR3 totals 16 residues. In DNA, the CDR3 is TGTGCCAGCAGTTACTCATCGGGAGGGCCCCCAGATACGCAGTATTTT. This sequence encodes CASSYSSGGPPDTQYF.

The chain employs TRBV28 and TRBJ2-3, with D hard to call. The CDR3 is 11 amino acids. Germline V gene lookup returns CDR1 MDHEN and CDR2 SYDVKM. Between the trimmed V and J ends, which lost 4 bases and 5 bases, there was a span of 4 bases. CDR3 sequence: CASSSIDTQYF. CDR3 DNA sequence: TGTGCCAGCAGTTCGATAGATACGCAGTATTTT.

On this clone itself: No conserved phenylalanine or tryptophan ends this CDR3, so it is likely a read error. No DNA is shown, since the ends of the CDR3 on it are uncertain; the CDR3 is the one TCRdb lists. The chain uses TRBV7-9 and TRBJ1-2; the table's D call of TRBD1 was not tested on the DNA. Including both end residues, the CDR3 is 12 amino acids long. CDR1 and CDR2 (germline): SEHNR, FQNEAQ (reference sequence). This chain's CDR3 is CASSLASGTACV.

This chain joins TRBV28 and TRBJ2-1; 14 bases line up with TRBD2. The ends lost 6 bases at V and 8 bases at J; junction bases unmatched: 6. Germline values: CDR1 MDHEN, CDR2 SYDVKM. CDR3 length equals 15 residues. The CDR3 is CASRPGLAGVDEQFF. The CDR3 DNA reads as TGTGCCAGCAGACCGGGACTAGCGGGAGTCGATGAGCAGTTCTTC.

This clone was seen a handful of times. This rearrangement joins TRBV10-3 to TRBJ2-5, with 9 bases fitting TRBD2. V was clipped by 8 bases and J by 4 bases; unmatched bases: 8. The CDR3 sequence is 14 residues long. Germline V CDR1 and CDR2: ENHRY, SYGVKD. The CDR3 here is CAIASGRTPETQYF. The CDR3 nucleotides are TGTGCCATCGCAAGCGGGAGGACCCCAGAGACCCAGTACTTC.

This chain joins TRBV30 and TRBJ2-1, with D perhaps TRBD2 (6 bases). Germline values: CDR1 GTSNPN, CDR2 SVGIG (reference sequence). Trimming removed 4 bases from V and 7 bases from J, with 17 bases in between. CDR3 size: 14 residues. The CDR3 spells CAWTESGLINEQFF. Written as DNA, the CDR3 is TGTGCCTGGACTGAGTCGGGACTGATTAATGAGCAGTTCTTC.

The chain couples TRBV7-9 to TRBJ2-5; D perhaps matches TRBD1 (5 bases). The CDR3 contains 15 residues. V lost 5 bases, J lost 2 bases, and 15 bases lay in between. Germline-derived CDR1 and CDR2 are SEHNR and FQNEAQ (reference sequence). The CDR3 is CASSLRQWIQETQYF. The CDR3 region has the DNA TGTGCCAGCAGCCTCCGACAGTGGATACAAGAGACCCAGTACTTC.

CDR3 sequence: CASSRTAGGYTF. DNA for the CDR3: TGTGCCAGCAGCCGGACAGCGGGCGGCTACACCTTC. The V gene is TRBV4-2, the J gene TRBJ1-2; TRBD1 is a possible D gene (6 bases). The CDR3 length is 12 residues. V was pared by 4 bases and J by 8 bases, with 11 bases between. CDR1 LGHNA and CDR2 YNFKEQ come from the germline V gene.

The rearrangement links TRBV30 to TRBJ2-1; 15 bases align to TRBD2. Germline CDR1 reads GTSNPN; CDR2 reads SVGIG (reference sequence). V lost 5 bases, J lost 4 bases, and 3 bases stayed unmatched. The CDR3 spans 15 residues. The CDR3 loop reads CAWGTSGRYYNEQFF. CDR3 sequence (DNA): TGTGCCTGGGGGACTAGCGGGAGGTATTACAATGAGCAGTTCTTC.

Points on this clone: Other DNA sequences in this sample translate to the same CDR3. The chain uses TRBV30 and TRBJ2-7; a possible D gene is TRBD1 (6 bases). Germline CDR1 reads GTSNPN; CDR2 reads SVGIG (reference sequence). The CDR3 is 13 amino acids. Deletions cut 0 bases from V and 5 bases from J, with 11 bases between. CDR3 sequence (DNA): TGTGCCTGGAGTGTACAAGGGGGTCACGAGCAGTACTTC. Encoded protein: CAWSVQGGHEQYF.

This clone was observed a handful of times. CDR3 sequence (DNA): TGTGCCAGCAGCTTGCCCGGGCAGGCTAGCACAGATACGCAGTATTTT. This encodes CASSLPGQASTDTQYF. This chain links TRBV5-4 with TRBJ2-3; no clear D. This CDR3 has 16 amino acids. V shed 1 base and J shed 0 bases, with 12 bases lying between them. CDR1 and CDR2 (germline): SGHNT, YYREEE (reference sequence).

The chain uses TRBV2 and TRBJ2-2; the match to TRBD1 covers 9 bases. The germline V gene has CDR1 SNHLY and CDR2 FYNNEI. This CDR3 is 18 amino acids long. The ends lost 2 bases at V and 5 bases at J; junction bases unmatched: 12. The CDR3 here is CASSERGGQGLRTGELFF. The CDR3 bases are TGTGCCAGCAGTGAAAGGGGAGGACAGGGGCTTCGGACCGGGGAGCTGTTTTTT.

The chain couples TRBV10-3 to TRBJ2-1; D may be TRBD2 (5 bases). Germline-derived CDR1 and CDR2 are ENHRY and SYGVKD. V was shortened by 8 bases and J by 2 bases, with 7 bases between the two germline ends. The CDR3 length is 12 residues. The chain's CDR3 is CAISRAYNEQFF. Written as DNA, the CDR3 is TGTGCCATCTCGCGGGCCTACAATGAGCAGTTCTTC.

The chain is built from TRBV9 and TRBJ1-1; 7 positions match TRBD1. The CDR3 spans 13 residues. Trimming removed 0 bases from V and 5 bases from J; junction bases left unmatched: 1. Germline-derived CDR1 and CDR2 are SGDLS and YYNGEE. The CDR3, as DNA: TGTGCCAGCAGCGTAGACAGGGGTACTGAAGCTTTCTTT. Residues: CASSVDRGTEAFF.

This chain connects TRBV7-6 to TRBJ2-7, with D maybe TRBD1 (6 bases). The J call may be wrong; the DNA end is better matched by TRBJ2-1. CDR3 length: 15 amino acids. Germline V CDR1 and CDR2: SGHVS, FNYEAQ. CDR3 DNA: TGTGCCAGCAGCACAATAGGACAGTCCTACAATGAGCAGTTCTTC. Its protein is CASSTIGQSYNEQFF.

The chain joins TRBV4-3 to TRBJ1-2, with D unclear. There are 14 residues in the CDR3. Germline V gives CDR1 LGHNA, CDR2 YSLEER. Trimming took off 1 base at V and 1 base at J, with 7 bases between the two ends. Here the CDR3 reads CASSQGRSNYGYTF. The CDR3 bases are TGCGCCAGCAGCCAAGGGAGGAGTAACTATGGCTACACCTTC.

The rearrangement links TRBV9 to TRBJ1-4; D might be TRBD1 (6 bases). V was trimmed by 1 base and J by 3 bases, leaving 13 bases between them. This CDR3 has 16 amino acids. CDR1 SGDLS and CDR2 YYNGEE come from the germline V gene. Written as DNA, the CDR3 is TGTGCCAGCAGCGTAACGTCGGGGGCTGCTAATGAAAAACTGTTTTTT. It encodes CASSVTSGAANEKLFF.

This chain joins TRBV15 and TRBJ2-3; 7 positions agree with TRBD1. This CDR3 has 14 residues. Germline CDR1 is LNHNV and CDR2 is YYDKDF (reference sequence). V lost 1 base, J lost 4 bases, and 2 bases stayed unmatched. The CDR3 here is CATSRGDSPDTQYF. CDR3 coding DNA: TGTGCCACCAGCAGAGGGGACAGTCCAGATACGCAGTATTTT.

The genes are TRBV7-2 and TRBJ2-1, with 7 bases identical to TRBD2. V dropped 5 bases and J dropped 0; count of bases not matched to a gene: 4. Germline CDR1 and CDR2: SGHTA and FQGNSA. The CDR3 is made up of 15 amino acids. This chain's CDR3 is CASSRGGSSYNEQFF. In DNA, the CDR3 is TGTGCCAGCAGCCGGGGAGGGAGCTCCTACAATGAGCAGTTCTTC.

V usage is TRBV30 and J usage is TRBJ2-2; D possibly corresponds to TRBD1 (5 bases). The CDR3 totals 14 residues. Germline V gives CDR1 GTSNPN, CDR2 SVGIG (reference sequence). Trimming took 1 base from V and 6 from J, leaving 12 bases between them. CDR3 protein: CAWSGQGPAGELFF. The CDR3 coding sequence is TGTGCCTGGAGTGGGCAGGGCCCCGCCGGGGAGCTGTTTTTT.

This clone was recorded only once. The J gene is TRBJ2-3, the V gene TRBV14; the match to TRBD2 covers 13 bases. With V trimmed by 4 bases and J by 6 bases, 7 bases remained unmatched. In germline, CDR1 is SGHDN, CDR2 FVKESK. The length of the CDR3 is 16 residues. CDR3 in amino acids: CASSRRLAGGGDTQYF. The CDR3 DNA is TGTGCCAGCAGCCGAAGACTAGCGGGAGGCGGGGATACGCAGTATTTT. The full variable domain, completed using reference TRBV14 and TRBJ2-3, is EAGVTQFPSHSVIEKGQTVTLRCDPISGHDNLYWYRRVMGKEIKFLLHFVKESKQDESGMPNNRFLAERTGGTYSTLKVQPAELEDSGVYFCASSRRLAGGGDTQYFGPGTRLTVL.